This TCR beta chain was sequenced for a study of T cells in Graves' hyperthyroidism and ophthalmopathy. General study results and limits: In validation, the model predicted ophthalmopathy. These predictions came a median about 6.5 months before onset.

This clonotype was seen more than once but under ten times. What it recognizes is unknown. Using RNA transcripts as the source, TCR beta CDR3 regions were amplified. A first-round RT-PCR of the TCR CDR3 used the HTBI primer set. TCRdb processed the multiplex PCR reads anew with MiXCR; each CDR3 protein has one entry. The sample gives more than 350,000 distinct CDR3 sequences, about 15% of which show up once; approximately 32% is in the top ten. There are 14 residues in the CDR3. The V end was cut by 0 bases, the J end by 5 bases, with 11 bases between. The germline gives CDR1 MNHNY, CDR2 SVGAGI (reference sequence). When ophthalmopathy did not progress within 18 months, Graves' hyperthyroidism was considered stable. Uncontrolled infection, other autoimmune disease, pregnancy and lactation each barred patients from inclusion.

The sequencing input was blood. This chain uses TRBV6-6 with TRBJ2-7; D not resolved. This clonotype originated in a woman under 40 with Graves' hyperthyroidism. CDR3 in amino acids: CASSYSKPTHEQYF. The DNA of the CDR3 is TGTGCCAGCAGTTACTCGAAACCCACCCACGAGCAGTACTTC.